These T cell receptor beta chains were read from a single sample in a study of CD8 T cells in ankylosing spondylitis. TCRdb passed the 5' RACE reads through MiXCR, listing each CDR3 protein once. The sample consists of approximately 400,000 distinct CDR3 sequences, more than 15% of them appearing once. The sequenced sample was blood, either unsorted or a sorted T cell fraction (not recorded which). These TCRs come from a male donor with ankylosing spondylitis. The CDR3 runs from the conserved cysteine through the conserved F or W. A D gene is named only where the DNA matches it firmly. Clone size is shown for a subset of rows, as once, few, many or a class of expanded clone.

V,J,size,D,DNA,CDR3
TRBV12-3/TRBV12-4,TRBJ1-1,.,.,TGTGCCAGCAGTTTAGAGGTGCCTGAAGCTTTCTTT,CASSLEVPEAFF
TRBV20-1,TRBJ2-5,.,.,TGCAGTGCCCCGGACAAAAGGAGGGAGACCCAGTACTTC,CSAPDKRRETQYF
TRBV28,TRBJ2-2,.,.,TGTGCCAGCAGTTTGAGTACGCGAGGGGAGGTGAACACCGGGGAGCTGTTTTTT,CASSLSTRGEVNTGELFF
TRBV4-1,TRBJ1-1,many,TRBD1,TGCGCCAGCAGACTCAGGACAGGGATGAACATGAACACTGAAGCTTTCTTT,CASRLRTGMNMNTEAFF
TRBV9,TRBJ2-1,.,.,TGTGCCAGCAGCGAAGGGGGGCCGATCAATGAGCAGTTCTTC,CASSEGGPINEQFF
TRBV20-1,TRBJ1-2,few,.,TGCAGTGCGGGGGCAGCTACCTATGGCTACACCTTC,CSAGAATYGYTF
TRBV6-4,TRBJ1-2,few,.,TGTGCCAGCAGAGGAGGGAATAACTATGGCTACACCTTC,CASRGGNNYGYTF
TRBV20-1,TRBJ1-2,.,.,TGCAGTGCCCCAGACAGCGGGGGTGGCTATGGCTACACCTTC,CSAPDSGGGYGYTF
TRBV9,TRBJ2-2,few,.,TGTGCCAGCAGCCCCCGAACTACAGGGTCCACCGGGGAGCTGTTTTTT,CASSPRTTGSTGELFF
TRBV11-2,TRBJ2-1,few,.,TGTGCCAGCAGCTTAGATGGGGAAGGTTGGGATGAGCAGTTCTTC,CASSLDGEGWDEQFF
TRBV20-1,TRBJ2-3,many,TRBD2,TGCAGTGCTTCCCTCCGGGGGGGCCTGGATACGCAGTATTTT,CSASLRGGLDTQYF
TRBV7-2,TRBJ2-7,.,.,TGTGCCAGCAAAGCGCCAGGTTCCGACGAGCAGTACTTC,CASKAPGSDEQYF
TRBV5-1,TRBJ1-4,.,.,TGCGCCAGCAGCTTGGCCGCCGACAGGTCCACTAATGAAAAACTGTTTTTT,CASSLAADRSTNEKLFF
TRBV29-1,TRBJ2-7,few,TRBD2,TGCAGCGTCAGGGCAGGGACTAGCGGGAGCTACGAGCAGTACTTC,CSVRAGTSGSYEQYF
TRBV2,TRBJ2-1,.,.,TGTGCCAGCAGTCGGCTAGAATCCCCCCCTGAGCAGTTCTTC,CASSRLESPPEQFF
TRBV20-1,TRBJ2-1,.,TRBD1,TGCAGTGCTACGGTAGACAGGGGGCGCAATGAGCAGTTCTTC,CSATVDRGRNEQFF
TRBV24-1,TRBJ2-1,.,.,TGTGCCACCAGTGATCGCCAAGTATTGGGAGGAGGGGAGCAGTTCTTC,CATSDRQVLGGGEQFF
TRBV6-6,TRBJ1-5,.,.,TGTGCCAGCAGTTCCCTAACCTATCAGCCCCAGCATTTT,CASSSLTYQPQHF
TRBV6-2/TRBV6-3,TRBJ2-1,few,TRBD2,TGTGCCAGCAGTTATAAGGTAGCGGGCAGTGAGCAGTTCTTC,CASSYKVAGSEQFF
TRBV20-1,TRBJ1-1,few,.,TGCAGTGCTAGAAACTCGGGGGGCTCTGAAGCTTTCTTT,CSARNSGGSEAFF
TRBV7-2,TRBJ2-3,.,.,TGTGCCAGCAGCTCCAGGGCTACCACAGATACGCAGTATTTT,CASSSRATTDTQYF
TRBV3-1,TRBJ1-1,.,.,TGTGCCAGCAGTAAAGGGGGGCGGTGGAACACTGAAGCTTTCTTT,CASSKGGRWNTEAFF
TRBV20-1,TRBJ2-7,.,TRBD2,TGCAGTGCCCAACTAAGCGGGGGCTCCTACGAGCAGTACTTC,CSAQLSGGSYEQYF
TRBV20-1,TRBJ2-1,.,TRBD2,TGCAGTGTAATTAATAGCGGGGGCCAATTCTACAATGAGCAGTTCTTC,CSVINSGGQFYNEQFF
TRBV20-1,TRBJ1-1,few,.,TGCAGTGCTAGAGACCGGGTGAAGAACACTGAAGCTTTCTTT,CSARDRVKNTEAFF
TRBV7-9,TRBJ2-1,few,.,TGTGCCAGCAGCCCCAGGGGAGTGGGTTCCCTCAATGAGCAGTTCTTC,CASSPRGVGSLNEQFF
TRBV6-4,TRBJ2-1,many,TRBD2,TGTGCCAGATACTCTAGCGGGGTATCCTACAATGAGCAGTTCTTC,CARYSSGVSYNEQFF
TRBV25-1,TRBJ1-6,.,TRBD1,TGTGCCAGCAGTAGGACAGGCAATAATTCACCCCTCCACTTT,CASSRTGNNSPLHF
TRBV28,TRBJ1-2,.,TRBD1,TGTGCCAGCAGTGGGACAGGGGGGACTAGGGGCTACACCTTC,CASSGTGGTRGYTF
TRBV7-2,TRBJ1-6,many,.,TGTGCCAGCGGATGGCCCAATTCACCCCTCCACTTT,CASGWPNSPLHF
TRBV7-2,TRBJ2-7,.,.,TGTGCCAGCACCACTTGGGGGGTTGGGGACTACGAGCAGTACTTC,CASTTWGVGDYEQYF
TRBV2,TRBJ1-5,.,.,TGTGCCAGCAGTGGGCCAACAGGGAAAGAGAGCAATCAGCCCCAGCATTTT,CASSGPTGKESNQPQHF
TRBV7-3,TRBJ2-3,few,.,TGTGCCAGCAGCTCATTACCGGGGGTGGGCACAGATACGCAGTATTTT,CASSSLPGVGTDTQYF
TRBV23-1,TRBJ2-4,.,.,TGCGCCAGCATCGGCCGGCGGAGGCTAGCCAAAAACATTCAGTACTTC,CASIGRRRLAKNIQYF
TRBV6-2/TRBV6-3,TRBJ2-2,.,.,TGTGCCAGCAGGAAAAACACCGGGGAGCTGTTTTTT,CASRKNTGELFF
TRBV6-1,TRBJ2-1,.,TRBD2,TGTGCCAGCATGGGGGGGGTCTCCTACAATGAGCAGTTCTTC,CASMGGVSYNEQFF